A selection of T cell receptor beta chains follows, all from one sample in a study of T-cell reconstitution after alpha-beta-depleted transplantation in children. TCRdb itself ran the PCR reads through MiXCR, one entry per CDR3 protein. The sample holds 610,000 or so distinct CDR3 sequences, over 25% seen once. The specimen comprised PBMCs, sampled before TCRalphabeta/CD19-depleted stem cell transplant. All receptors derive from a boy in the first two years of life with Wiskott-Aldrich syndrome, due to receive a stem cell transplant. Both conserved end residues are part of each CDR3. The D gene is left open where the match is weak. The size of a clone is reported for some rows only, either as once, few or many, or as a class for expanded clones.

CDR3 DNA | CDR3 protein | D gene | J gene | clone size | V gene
TGCGCCAGCAGCATCCACAGGGGGGGATCCTACGAGCAGTACTTC | CASSIHRGGSYEQYF | NA | TRBJ2-7 | few | TRBV5-1
TGCGCCAGCAGCACTACGACAGGGGGGACTGAAGCTTTCTTT | CASSTTTGGTEAFF | TRBD1 | TRBJ1-1 | NA | TRBV5-1
TGCGCCAGCAGCCCGACAGGGCTTGAAGAGACCCAGTACTTC | CASSPTGLEETQYF | TRBD1 | TRBJ2-5 | NA | TRBV5-1
TGTGCCATCAGTGAGTCAAGGGACGGCTACACCTTC | CAISESRDGYTF | NA | TRBJ1-2 | NA | TRBV10-3
TGCCCCACCAAAGAAGTACCGAACACTGAAGCTTTCTTT | CPTKEVPNTEAFF | NA | TRBJ1-1 | NA | TRBV5-1
TGTGCCAGCAGTCAGGGCGGGGGTCAGCCCCAGCATTTT | CASSQGGGQPQHF | NA | TRBJ1-5 | few | TRBV12-3/TRBV12-4
TGTGCCAGCAGTTTATTTCAGGTCCGGGGGAATCATAGATCCGAGCAGTACTTC | CASSLFQVRGNHRSEQYF | NA | TRBJ2-7 | NA | TRBV28
TGTGCCAGCAGTGATCGTCCGACGGGTTTATTACCCTACGAGCAGTACTTC | CASSDRPTGLLPYEQYF | NA | TRBJ2-7 | NA | TRBV6-1
TGTGCCAGCAATGTCGCTAGCGGGAAGGACACCGGGGAGCTGTTTTTT | CASNVASGKDTGELFF | TRBD2 | TRBJ2-2 | NA | TRBV12-3/TRBV12-4
TGTGCCAGCAGCGGACAGGGTATGAACACTGAAGCTTTCTTT | CASSGQGMNTEAFF | TRBD1 | TRBJ1-1 | few | TRBV12-3/TRBV12-4
TGTGCCAGCAGCCAAGATCGAGGGGGTAGAGAAGCTTTCTTT | CASSQDRGGREAFF | NA | TRBJ1-1 | NA | TRBV3-1
TGTGCCAGCAGTTTCAGGCTAGCGGGAGGTAGCTCCTACAATGAGCAGTTCTTC | CASSFRLAGGSSYNEQFF | TRBD2 | TRBJ2-1 | few | TRBV12-3/TRBV12-4
TGTGCCAGCCGTAGTCCAACCTACGAGCAGTACTTC | CASRSPTYEQYF | NA | TRBJ2-7 | NA | TRBV12-3/TRBV12-4
TGTGCCAGCAGCCCAGCGACAGACAAAGAGACCCAGTACTTC | CASSPATDKETQYF | NA | TRBJ2-5 | few | TRBV11-2
TGTGCCAGCAGCTTGTTGTTCCAAGGACAGGCGGTTTATGGCTACACCTTC | CASSLLFQGQAVYGYTF | TRBD1 | TRBJ1-2 | few | TRBV5-6
TGCGCCAGCAGCTTGGGGGGACAGGGCATGAACACTGAAGCTTTCTTT | CASSLGGQGMNTEAFF | TRBD1 | TRBJ1-1 | few | TRBV5-1
TGCAGCGCCCTCCAGGGTGATAGAAACACCATATATTTT | CSALQGDRNTIYF | NA | TRBJ1-3 | NA | TRBV29-1
TGTGCCAGCAGCCGAACAGGACAGTACACAGATACGCAGTATTTT | CASSRTGQYTDTQYF | NA | TRBJ2-3 | NA | TRBV4-2
TGTGCCGGAAGGATGGCAGGCACAGATACGCAGTATTTT | CAGRMAGTDTQYF | NA | TRBJ2-3 | few | TRBV13
TGTGCCAGCAGCGTATCCCTCCACGGGATGGTGATCAATGAGCAGTTCTTC | CASSVSLHGMVINEQFF | NA | TRBJ2-1 | NA | TRBV9
TGCGCCAGCAGCTCACTACTCCGTAGTAGGCAGTTCTTC | CASSSLLRSRQFF | NA | TRBJ2-1 | few | TRBV5-1
TGCGCCAGCAGCCCAAAAGTGGCGGGAGAGCAGTTCTTC | CASSPKVAGEQFF | NA | TRBJ2-1 | NA | TRBV5-1
TGTGCCAGCAGCTGGACAGGGGGCGCTGGAAACACCATATATTTT | CASSWTGGAGNTIYF | TRBD1 | TRBJ1-3 | NA | TRBV7-9
TGCGCCAGCAGCTTGATATCAGGGCCTTCCGGGGAGCTGTTTTTT | CASSLISGPSGELFF | NA | TRBJ2-2 | many | TRBV5-1
TGTGCCAGCAGCGCTTTGGGGGCCGGGGAGCTGTTTTTT | CASSALGAGELFF | NA | TRBJ2-2 | NA | TRBV7-2
TGCAGTGCTAGAGCTAAAACGGAGACCCAGTACTTC | CSARAKTETQYF | NA | TRBJ2-5 | few | TRBV20-1
TGCAGTGCTAGGTTGGGACACTCCTACGAGCAGTACTTC | CSARLGHSYEQYF | NA | TRBJ2-7 | few | TRBV20-1
TGCGCCAGCAGCTTGAACAGTTACACCGGGGAGCTGTTTTTT | CASSLNSYTGELFF | NA | TRBJ2-2 | NA | TRBV5-1
TGCGCCAGCGGACAGGGGAATTTCAATGAGCAGTTCTTC | CASGQGNFNEQFF | TRBD1 | TRBJ2-1 | NA | TRBV5-1
TGCAGCTCAGCTAGCGGGAGTAGGGCAGATACGCAGTATTTT | CSSASGSRADTQYF | TRBD2 | TRBJ2-3 | few | TRBV29-1
TGCGCCAGCGGGTCCGGGACATTGAACGCTGAAGCTTTCTTT | CASGSGTLNAEAFF | NA | TRBJ1-1 | NA | TRBV5-1
TGTGCCAGCAGCTTGGTGTGGACTAGCGGGAGAGATGAGCAGTTCTTC | CASSLVWTSGRDEQFF | TRBD2 | TRBJ2-1 | NA | TRBV5-5
TGTGCCATCAGTGAGCTGGGAGGGGGGACTGAAGCTTTCTTT | CAISELGGGTEAFF | NA | TRBJ1-1 | NA | TRBV10-3
TGTGCCTGGTGCCCGAGGGGAACCTACAATGAGCAGTTCTTC | CAWCPRGTYNEQFF | NA | TRBJ2-1 | once | TRBV30
TGTGCCAGCAGACCCGGGACTAGCGGGAGACTGTTCTTC | CASRPGTSGRLFF | TRBD2 | TRBJ2-1 | NA | TRBV12-3/TRBV12-4
TGTGCCAGCAGTGGGACGGTGAACACTGAAGCTTTCTTT | CASSGTVNTEAFF | NA | TRBJ1-1 | NA | TRBV6-6
TGCAGTGCTAGCAGGCGACAGGGGGCGGTTGAGCAGTTCTTC | CSASRRQGAVEQFF | TRBD1 | TRBJ2-1 | few | TRBV20-1
TGTGCCAGCAGCCAAGCATCGGGGGATGAGCAGTTCTTC | CASSQASGDEQFF | NA | TRBJ2-1 | few | TRBV4-2
TGTGCCAGCCTCCGAGCGGGCTACAATGAGCAGTTCTTC | CASLRAGYNEQFF | NA | TRBJ2-1 | NA | TRBV6-5
TGTGCCATCCCCCAGGGGGCCTTACCTACCGGGGAGCTGTTTTTT | CAIPQGALPTGELFF | TRBD1 | TRBJ2-2 | NA | TRBV10-3
TGTGCCAGTACCCATATGGCGGGGTCATCCTACGAGCAGTACTTC | CASTHMAGSSYEQYF | NA | TRBJ2-7 | few | TRBV19
TGTGCCAGCAGCTTAGTAGGGACAGGGGGAAAGGATTCACCCCTCCACTTT | CASSLVGTGGKDSPLHF | TRBD1 | TRBJ1-6 | once | TRBV7-2
TGCGCCAGCAGCCTTGAGGAGGACGCACGCTACGAGCAGTACTTC | CASSLEEDARYEQYF | NA | TRBJ2-7 | NA | TRBV4-1
TGTGCCAGCAGTGACAGGCAAATTAATTCACCCCTCCACTTT | CASSDRQINSPLHF | NA | TRBJ1-6 | NA | TRBV12-3/TRBV12-4
TGTGCCAGCTCGCTCAAGACAGGGATCTACGAGCAGTACTTC | CASSLKTGIYEQYF | TRBD1 | TRBJ2-7 | few | TRBV18
TGTGCCAGCAGCTCCTCGTGGGGGAGCCGGACAGATACGCAGTATTTT | CASSSSWGSRTDTQYF | NA | TRBJ2-3 | few | TRBV5-6
TGTGCCACCAGTGATGCGACAGGGTCTAATTCCTACAATGAGCAGTTCTTC | CATSDATGSNSYNEQFF | TRBD1 | TRBJ2-1 | few | TRBV24-1
TGCAGTGCGAAAACGGGAGGACCAAACACCGGGGAGCTGTTTTTT | CSAKTGGPNTGELFF | TRBD2 | TRBJ2-2 | NA | TRBV20-1
TGTGCCAGCTCATCCTCTACAGGGAATCAGCCCCAGCATTTT | CASSSSTGNQPQHF | NA | TRBJ1-5 | NA | TRBV18
TGTGCCAGTAGGGGACTAGCGGGGAGATCCTACAATGAGCAGTTCTTC | CASRGLAGRSYNEQFF | TRBD2 | TRBJ2-1 | NA | TRBV19
TGCGCCAGCAGCTTGGCGGCAGACCAAGAGACCCAGTACTTC | CASSLAADQETQYF | NA | TRBJ2-5 | NA | TRBV5-1
TGCGCCAGCAGCTCCTTCCCCTCACTAGCGGGGGCCTACAATGAGCAGTTCTTC | CASSSFPSLAGAYNEQFF | TRBD2 | TRBJ2-1 | NA | TRBV5-1
TGTGCCATCAGTGATAGGGACAGGAGTAGCAATCAGCCCCAGCATTTT | CAISDRDRSSNQPQHF | TRBD1 | TRBJ1-5 | few | TRBV10-3
TGTGCCAGCAGCTTAGAACCGAGGAGCGTTGAGCAGTTCTTC | CASSLEPRSVEQFF | NA | TRBJ2-1 | few | TRBV5-4
TGTGCCAGCAGCCCTATAGCGGGAGACACTGAGCAGTTCTTC | CASSPIAGDTEQFF | TRBD2 | TRBJ2-1 | NA | TRBV14
TGTGCCAGCGCGACAAGCCGGCAGCAGTTCTTC | CASATSRQQFF | NA | TRBJ2-1 | NA | TRBV7-9
TGCGCCAGCAGCCTGGGAGGGATTGCGGGAGAATTGGGTGAGCAGTACTTC | CASSLGGIAGELGEQYF | TRBD2 | TRBJ2-7 | few | TRBV5-1
TGCAGTGCTTCGACAGGGGGAGAGAACACTGAAGCTTTCTTT | CSASTGGENTEAFF | TRBD1 | TRBJ1-1 | few | TRBV20-1
TGCAGTGCTAGACTCCTAGCGGGGCAATACAATGAGCAGTTCTTC | CSARLLAGQYNEQFF | TRBD2 | TRBJ2-1 | NA | TRBV20-1
TGCAGTGCCGGGGACAGGGACTACGAGCAGTACTTC | CSAGDRDYEQYF | TRBD1 | TRBJ2-7 | NA | TRBV20-1